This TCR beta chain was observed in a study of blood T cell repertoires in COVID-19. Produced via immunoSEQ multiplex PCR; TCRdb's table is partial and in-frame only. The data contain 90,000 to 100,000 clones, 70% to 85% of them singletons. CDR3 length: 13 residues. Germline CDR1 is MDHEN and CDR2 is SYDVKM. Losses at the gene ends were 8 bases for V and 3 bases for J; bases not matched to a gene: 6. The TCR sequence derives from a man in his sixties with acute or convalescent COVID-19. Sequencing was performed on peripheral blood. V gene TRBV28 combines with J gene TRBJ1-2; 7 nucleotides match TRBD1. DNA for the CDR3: TGTGCCAGCCTAGGACAGGCGTACTATGGCTACACCTTC. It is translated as CASLGQAYYGYTF.